These T cell receptor beta chains were read from a single sample in a study of tumour-infiltrating T cells in Burkitt lymphoma. The method was immunoSEQ multiplex PCR; TCRdb's version includes in-frame clones alone and lacks a portion of them. The table has fewer than 8,500 clones, about a sixth seen once. The sample comprised tumor tissue. These TCRs come from a human donor with diffuse large B-cell lymphoma. CDR3s include the opening cysteine and the closing phenylalanine or tryptophan. A D gene is named only where the DNA matches it firmly. Rows give clone size only sometimes, using once, few, many, or a class for an expanded clone.

cdr3_nt: TGCAGCGTTCGTACGGGGGCTGCTGGGGCCAACGTCCTGACTTTC
cdr3_aa: CSVRTGAAGANVLTF
j_call: TRBJ2-6
clone_size: NA
v_call: TRBV29-1
d_call: NA

cdr3_nt: TGTGCCAGCGGGGAGGCACAGTACTTC
cdr3_aa: CASGEAQYF
j_call: TRBJ2-7
clone_size: NA
v_call: TRBV25-1
d_call: NA

cdr3_nt: TGTGCCAGTAGTATGGCCACAGGGATGGGGCAGCCCCAGCATTTT
cdr3_aa: CASSMATGMGQPQHF
j_call: TRBJ1-5
clone_size: NA
v_call: TRBV19
d_call: NA

cdr3_nt: TGTGCCAGCTTGTCACTAGCGGGACTGTACGAGCAGTACTTC
cdr3_aa: CASLSLAGLYEQYF
j_call: TRBJ2-7
clone_size: NA
v_call: TRBV2
d_call: TRBD2

cdr3_nt: TGTGCCAGCACCCGCCACGGGGGCGATGAGCAGTTCTTC
cdr3_aa: CASTRHGGDEQFF
j_call: TRBJ2-1
clone_size: NA
v_call: TRBV6-5
d_call: NA

cdr3_nt: TGCGCCAGCAGCCACCGCGGGAGGGCGAGTGATACGCAGTATTTT
cdr3_aa: CASSHRGRASDTQYF
j_call: TRBJ2-3
clone_size: NA
v_call: TRBV4-3
d_call: TRBD2

cdr3_nt: TGTGCCAGCAGATCCTCCGGGACAGGGAATGAGCAGTTCTTC
cdr3_aa: CASRSSGTGNEQFF
j_call: TRBJ2-1
clone_size: few
v_call: TRBV6-6
d_call: TRBD1

cdr3_nt: TGTGCCAGCAGCCTGACAGGGCAGGGTGAGCAGTTCTTC
cdr3_aa: CASSLTGQGEQFF
j_call: TRBJ2-1
clone_size: few
v_call: TRBV21-1
d_call: NA

cdr3_nt: TGTGCCAGCAGGCGACAGGGTACCGGGGAGCTGTTTTTT
cdr3_aa: CASRRQGTGELFF
j_call: TRBJ2-2
clone_size: NA
v_call: TRBV6-5
d_call: TRBD1

cdr3_nt: TGTGCCAGTAGTCCCCCGAGTACAGATACGCAGTATTTT
cdr3_aa: CASSPPSTDTQYF
j_call: TRBJ2-3
clone_size: few
v_call: TRBV19
d_call: NA